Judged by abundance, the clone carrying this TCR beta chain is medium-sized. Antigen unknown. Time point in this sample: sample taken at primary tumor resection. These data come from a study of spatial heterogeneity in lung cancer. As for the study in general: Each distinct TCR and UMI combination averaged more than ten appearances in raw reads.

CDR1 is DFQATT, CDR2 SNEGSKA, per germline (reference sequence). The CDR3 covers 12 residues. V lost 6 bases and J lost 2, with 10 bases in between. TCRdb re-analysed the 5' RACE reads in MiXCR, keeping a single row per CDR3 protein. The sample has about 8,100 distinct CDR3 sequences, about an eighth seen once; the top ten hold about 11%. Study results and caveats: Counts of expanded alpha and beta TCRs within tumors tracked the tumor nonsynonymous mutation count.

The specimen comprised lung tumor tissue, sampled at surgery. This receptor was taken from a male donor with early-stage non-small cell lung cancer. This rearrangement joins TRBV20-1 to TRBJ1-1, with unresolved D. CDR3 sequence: CSAAGFNTEAFF. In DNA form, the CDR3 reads TGCAGTGCGGCGGGGTTTAACACTGAAGCTTTCTTT.